Sequencing of this T cell receptor (beta chain) was carried out in a study of T cell responses to AZD1222 COVID-19 vaccine. Findings and limits, study-wide: Baseline serostatus was positive in only a handful of AZD1222 recipients.

Between the trimmed V and J ends, which lost 1 base and 4 bases, there was a span of 14 bases. CDR3 length: 15 amino acids. Per germline, CDR1 GTSNPN and CDR2 SVGIG (reference sequence). Sequenced by immunoSEQ multiplex PCR; TCRdb stores in-frame clones only, minus some. The data hold about 42,000 clones, with about 91% observed a single time. On this clone itself: Its matching antigen is unknown.

The source is an adult who received the AZD1222 COVID-19 vaccine. This rearrangement joins TRBV30 to TRBJ1-5; no clear D. The sample consisted of peripheral blood, taken 28 days after the second AZD1222 dose. The DNA of the CDR3 is TGTGCCTGGAGTGATGGAGCGTTGATGAATCAGCCCCAGCATTTT. Residues: CAWSDGALMNQPQHF.